The clone carrying this T cell receptor (beta chain) has a count of ten or more. What it recognizes is unknown. This sample is part of a study of T cell repertoires in cytomegalovirus infection. Study observations and caveats: There were carriers of CMV plus the relevant HLA, and cumulative public TCR beta family frequency identified them.

TCRdb recomputed calls from the reads with MiXCR, one row per CDR3 protein. The sample contains some 250,000 distinct CDR3 sequences, less than 9.5% of which appear only once. The CDR3 totals 15 residues. V dropped 7 bases and J dropped 6 bases, with 21 bases sitting between them. The germline V gene encodes CDR1 LGHNA and CDR2 YSLEER. The sample taken for sequencing was PBMCs. The clonotype comes from a human donor in good health (CMV status not recorded). Some clones in this sample may be carry-over from other donors' samples. This chain links TRBV4-3 with TRBJ1-2, with no clear D. CDR3 in DNA: TGCGCCAGCACCCCACGACATGGCGCAGTCGATGGCTACACCTTC. Protein product: CASTPRHGAVDGYTF.